This TCR beta chain derives from a study of blood T cell repertoires in COVID-19. Study at large: Sites across the United States, Italy and Spain contributed samples from acute and convalescent COVID-19. T cells, B-cell-depleted T cells, or PBMCs supplied cDNA or gDNA.

Recruitment covered about 26 US areas and drew participants whose ages spanned roughly 18 to 100 years. The germline V gene has CDR1 MGHRA and CDR2 YSYEKL. The CDR3 runs 17 residues. V was shortened by 0 bases and J by 5 bases, with 18 bases between the two germline ends. In the original analysis: It was from reference gene primer amplification that nucleated cell counts were estimated. The assay was immunoSEQ multiplex PCR, and TCRdb's table has in-frame clones only and misses some. Clone size and the V and J calls come from that table; the DNA yielded D and trimming. The profile shows approximately 200,000 clones, around 87% of them singletons.

V is TRBV4-1 and J is TRBJ2-3; D ambiguous. The sequence derives from a woman aged 18 to 35 in a cohort exposed to, infected with or recovered from COVID-19 (not recorded which). Sequencing was carried out using PBMCs or T cells enriched from blood (not recorded which). This CDR3 is CASSQEGLVAWRDTQYF. For the CDR3, the DNA is TGCGCCAGCAGCCAAGAAGGTTTGGTGGCCTGGAGAGATACGCAGTATTTT.